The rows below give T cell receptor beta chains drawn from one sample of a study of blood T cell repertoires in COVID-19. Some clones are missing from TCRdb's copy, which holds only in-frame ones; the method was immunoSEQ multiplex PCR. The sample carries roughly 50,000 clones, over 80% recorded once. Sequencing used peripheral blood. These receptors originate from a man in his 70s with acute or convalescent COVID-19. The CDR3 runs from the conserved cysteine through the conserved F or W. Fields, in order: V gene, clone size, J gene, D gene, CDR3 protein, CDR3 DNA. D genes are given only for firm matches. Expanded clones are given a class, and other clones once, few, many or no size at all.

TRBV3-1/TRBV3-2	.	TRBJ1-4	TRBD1	CASSPGTARGKLFF	TGTGCCAGCAGCCCCGGGACAGCCCGGGGAAAACTGTTTTTT
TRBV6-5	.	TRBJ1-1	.	CASSLGGVGDTEAFF	TGTGCCAGCAGTTTAGGGGGGGTCGGGGACACTGAAGCTTTCTTT
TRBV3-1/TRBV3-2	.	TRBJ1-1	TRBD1	CASSQSPGQGTEAFF	TGTGCCAGCAGCCAATCACCGGGACAGGGTACTGAAGCTTTCTTT
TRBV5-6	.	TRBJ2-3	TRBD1	CASSVGTGRTDTQYF	TGTGCCAGCAGCGTGGGGACAGGTCGTACAGATACGCAGTATTTT
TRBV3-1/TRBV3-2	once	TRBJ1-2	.	CASSQDPSYGYTF	TGTGCCAGCAGCCAAGATCCCAGTTATGGCTACACCTTC
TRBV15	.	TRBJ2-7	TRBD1	CATSRYSGTANF	TGTGCCACCAGCAGGTACTCCGGGACAGCAAACTTC
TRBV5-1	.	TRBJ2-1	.	CASSLALGSSYNEQFF	TGCGCCAGCAGCTTGGCCCTAGGGAGCTCCTACAATGAGCAGTTCTTC
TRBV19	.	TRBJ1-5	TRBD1	CASTGRTGVLGLSNQPQHF	TGTGCCAGTACCGGGAGAACAGGGGTCCTCGGCCTTAGCAATCAGCCCCAGCATTTT
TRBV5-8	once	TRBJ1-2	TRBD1	CASSSRTGGFYGYTF	TGTGCCAGCAGCTCCCGGACAGGGGGGTTCTATGGCTACACCTTC
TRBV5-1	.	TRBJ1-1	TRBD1	CASSGGQGNTEAFF	TGCGCCAGCAGCGGGGGACAGGGGAACACTGAAGCTTTCTTT
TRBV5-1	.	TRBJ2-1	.	CASRTTVSYNEQFF	TGCGCCAGCCGGACTACCGTATCCTACAATGAGCAGTTCTTC
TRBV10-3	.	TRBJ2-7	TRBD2	CAISRGLAETRSYEQYF	TGTGCCATCAGCCGAGGACTAGCGGAGACCCGCTCCTACGAGCAGTACTTC
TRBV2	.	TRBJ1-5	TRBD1	CASILDREGIQPQHF	TGTGCCAGCATCCTGGACAGGGAGGGGATCCAGCCCCAGCATTTT
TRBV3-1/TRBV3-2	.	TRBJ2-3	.	CASSPNRADTQYF	TGTGCCAGCAGCCCAAACAGGGCGGATACGCAGTATTTT
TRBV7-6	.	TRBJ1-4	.	CASSRGGARRVATNEKLFF	TGTGCCAGCAGCCGGGGGGGGGCCAGACGAGTTGCAACTAATGAAAAACTGTTTTTT
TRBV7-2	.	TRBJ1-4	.	CASSLGRANVEKLFF	TGTGCCAGCAGCTTAGGGAGGGCTAACGTTGAAAAACTGTTTTTT
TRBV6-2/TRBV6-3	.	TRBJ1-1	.	CASSYSPGNTEAFF	TGTGCCAGCAGTTACTCTCCAGGGAACACTGAAGCTTTCTTT
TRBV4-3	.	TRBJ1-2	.	CASSQMITNYGYTF	TGCGCCAGCAGCCAGATGATAACAAACTATGGCTACACCTTC
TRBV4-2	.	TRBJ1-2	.	CASSQVGRVNYGYTF	TGTGCCAGCAGCCAAGTAGGCAGGGTTAACTATGGCTACACCTTC
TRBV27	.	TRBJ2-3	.	CASSPPDSQRVADTQYF	TGTGCCAGCAGTCCGCCGGACAGCCAGAGGGTTGCAGATACGCAGTATTTT
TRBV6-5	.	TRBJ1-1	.	CASSKGGSPNTEAFF	TGTGCCAGCAGCAAAGGTGGGAGTCCAAACACTGAAGCTTTCTTT
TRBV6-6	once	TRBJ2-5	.	CASSYSRTELQETQYF	TGTGCCAGCAGTTACTCCCGGACAGAACTCCAAGAGACCCAGTACTTC
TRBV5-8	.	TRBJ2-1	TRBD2	CASSLAVGERGTQNEQFF	TGTGCCAGCAGCTTGGCGGTCGGCGAGCGGGGGACTCAGAATGAGCAGTTCTTC
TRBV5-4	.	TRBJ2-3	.	CASSSRTGTLTDTQYF	TGTGCCAGCAGCTCCAGGACGGGGACTCTCACAGATACGCAGTATTTT
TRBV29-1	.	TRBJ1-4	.	CSVEGGVGEKLFF	TGCAGCGTTGAGGGCGGGGTGGGTGAAAAACTGTTTTTT
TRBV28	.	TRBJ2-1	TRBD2	CASSLTSGYNEQFF	TGTGCCAGCAGTTTGACTAGCGGATACAATGAGCAGTTCTTC
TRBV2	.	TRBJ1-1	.	CASSEGTVTEAFF	TGTGCCAGCAGTGAAGGGACAGTCACTGAAGCTTTCTTT
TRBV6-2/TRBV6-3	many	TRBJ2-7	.	CASSRERTASYEQYF	TGTGCCAGCAGTCGGGAAAGGACGGCCTCCTACGAGCAGTACTTC
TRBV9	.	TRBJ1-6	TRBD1	CASSVNRGGNSPLHF	TGTGCCAGCAGCGTCAACAGGGGCGGGAATTCACCCCTCCACTTT
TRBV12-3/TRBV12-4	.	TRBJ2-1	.	CASSSYNEQFF	TGTGCCAGCAGTTCTTACAATGAGCAGTTCTTC
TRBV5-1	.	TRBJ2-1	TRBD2	CASSGGRENNEQFF	TGCGCCAGCAGCGGCGGGAGGGAAAACAATGAGCAGTTCTTC
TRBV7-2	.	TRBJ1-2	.	CASVTQRQALFNYGYTF	TGTGCCAGCGTGACCCAGCGACAGGCTCTTTTCAACTATGGCTACACCTTC
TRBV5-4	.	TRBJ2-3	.	CASSLANQVADTQYF	TGTGCCAGCAGCTTGGCTAACCAAGTCGCAGATACGCAGTATTTT
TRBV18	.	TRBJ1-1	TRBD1	CASSQGGREAFF	TGTGCCAGCTCGCAGGGGGGTCGGGAAGCTTTCTTT
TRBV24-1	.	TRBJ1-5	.	CATSDPARAAQHF	TGTGCCACCAGTGACCCAGCCAGGGCGGCCCAGCATTTT
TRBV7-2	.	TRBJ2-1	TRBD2	CASSSYSGRVPAEQFF	TGTGCCAGCAGCTCTTATAGCGGGAGGGTCCCCGCCGAGCAGTTCTTC
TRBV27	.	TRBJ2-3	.	CASSRTSADTQYF	TGTGCCAGCAGCCGGACATCGGCAGATACGCAGTATTTT
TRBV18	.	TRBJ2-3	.	CASSPLGLNTDTQYF	TGTGCCAGCTCACCATTGGGACTCAACACAGATACGCAGTATTTT
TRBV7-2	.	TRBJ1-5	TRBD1	CASSSGTVQPQHF	TGTGCCAGCAGCTCGGGGACAGTTCAGCCCCAGCATTTT
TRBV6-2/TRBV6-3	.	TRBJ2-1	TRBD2	CASSLHREGTSVYNEQFF	TGTGCCAGCAGTTTACACAGGGAAGGGACTAGCGTGTACAATGAGCAGTTCTTC
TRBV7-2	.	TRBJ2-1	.	CASRVSRAEGNEQFF	TGTGCCAGCAGGGTCAGTCGAGCGGAAGGGAATGAGCAGTTCTTC
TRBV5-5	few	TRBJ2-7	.	CASSLVLDEQYF	TGTGCCAGCAGCTTGGTTCTAGACGAGCAGTACTTC
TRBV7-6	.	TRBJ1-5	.	CASSKTSGGHQPQHF	TGTGCCAGCTCGAAGACATCCGGAGGGCACCAGCCCCAGCATTTT
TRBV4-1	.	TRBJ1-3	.	CASSQDGGGADGNTIYF	TGCGCCAGCAGCCAAGACGGGGGGGGCGCTGACGGAAACACCATATATTTT
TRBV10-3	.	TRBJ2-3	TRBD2	CATGRGGHEDTQYF	TGTGCCACGGGGCGGGGGGGCCATGAAGATACGCAGTATTTT
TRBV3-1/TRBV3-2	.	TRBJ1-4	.	CASSPGPRREKLFF	TGTGCCAGCAGCCCGGGTCCTAGACGAGAAAAACTGTTTTTT